The T cell receptor beta chain under discussion was sequenced for a study of cytomegalovirus exposure and HLA in healthy donors. Whole-study findings and limits: The study carried out a later analysis of TCR beta sequences. It associated 15,000 to 20,000 of them with specific HLA alleles at a false discovery rate of 0.05.

The PCR had 60 Vbeta and 13 Jbeta primers. TCRdb keeps only in-frame clones here, not all; method: immunoSEQ multiplex PCR. The repertoire has 120,000 or so clones, approximately 77% of them found once; the top ten carry roughly 2%. Germline-derived CDR1 and CDR2 are MNHEY and SVGAGI. V lost 2 bases and J 7 bases, leaving 8 bases between the germline ends. The CDR3 loop spans 12 amino acids. A remark on this clone: What it recognizes is unknown.

Sequences were obtained from PBMCs. This TCR came from a man aged 18-30 years in good health and CMV-seronegative. The chain recombines TRBV6-5 with TRBJ1-2; the D is unclear. The CDR3 protein is CASSYEGFGYTF. The CDR3, as DNA: TGTGCCAGCAGTTACGAGGGTTTTGGCTACACCTTC.